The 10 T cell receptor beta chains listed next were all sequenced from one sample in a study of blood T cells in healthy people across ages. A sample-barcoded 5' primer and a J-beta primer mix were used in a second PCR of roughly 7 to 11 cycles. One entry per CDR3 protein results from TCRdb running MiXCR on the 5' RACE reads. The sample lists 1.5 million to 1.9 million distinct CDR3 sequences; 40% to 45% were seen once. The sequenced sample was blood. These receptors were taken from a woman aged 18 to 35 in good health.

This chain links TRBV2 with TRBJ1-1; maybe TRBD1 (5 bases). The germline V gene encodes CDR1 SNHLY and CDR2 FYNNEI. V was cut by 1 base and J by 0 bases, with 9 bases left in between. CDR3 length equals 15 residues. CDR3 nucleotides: TGTGCCAGCAGTGAAGAGCGGGGGATGAACACTGAAGCTTTCTTT. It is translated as CASSEERGMNTEAFF.

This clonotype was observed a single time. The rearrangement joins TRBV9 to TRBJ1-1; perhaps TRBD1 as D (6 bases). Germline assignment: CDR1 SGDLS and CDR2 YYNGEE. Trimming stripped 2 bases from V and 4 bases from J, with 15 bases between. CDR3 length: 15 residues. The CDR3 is CASSVSGAPGTEAFF. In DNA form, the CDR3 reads TGTGCCAGCAGCGTCTCAGGGGCTCCGGGCACTGAAGCTTTCTTT.

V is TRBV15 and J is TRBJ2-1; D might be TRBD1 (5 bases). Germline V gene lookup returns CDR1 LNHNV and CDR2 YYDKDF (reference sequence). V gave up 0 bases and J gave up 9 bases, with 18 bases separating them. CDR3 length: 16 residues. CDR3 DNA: TGTGCCACCAGCAGAGATCAATCACGGCAGGGTGGTGAGCAGTTCTTC. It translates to CATSRDQSRQGGEQFF.

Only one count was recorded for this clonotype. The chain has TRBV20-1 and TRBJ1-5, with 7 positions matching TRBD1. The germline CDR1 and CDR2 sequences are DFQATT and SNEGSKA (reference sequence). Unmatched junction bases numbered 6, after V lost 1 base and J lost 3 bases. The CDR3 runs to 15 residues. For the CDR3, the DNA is TGCAGTGCTAGAGGGAACAGGGGAATCAATCAGCCCCAGCATTTT. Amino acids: CSARGNRGINQPQHF.

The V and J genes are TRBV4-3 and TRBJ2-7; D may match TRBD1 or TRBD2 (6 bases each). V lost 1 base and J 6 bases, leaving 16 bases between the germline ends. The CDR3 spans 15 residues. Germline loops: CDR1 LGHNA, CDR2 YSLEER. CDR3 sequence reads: CASSQGRGLSIEQYF. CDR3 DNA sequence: TGCGCCAGCAGCCAAGGACGGGGGCTAAGCATCGAGCAGTACTTC.

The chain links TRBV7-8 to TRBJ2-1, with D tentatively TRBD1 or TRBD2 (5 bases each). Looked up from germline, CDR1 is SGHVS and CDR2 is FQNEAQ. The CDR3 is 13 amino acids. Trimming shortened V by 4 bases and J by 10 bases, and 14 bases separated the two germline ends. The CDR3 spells CASSWGRSTEQFF. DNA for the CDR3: TGTGCCAGCAGCTGGGGACGATCAACCGAGCAGTTCTTC.

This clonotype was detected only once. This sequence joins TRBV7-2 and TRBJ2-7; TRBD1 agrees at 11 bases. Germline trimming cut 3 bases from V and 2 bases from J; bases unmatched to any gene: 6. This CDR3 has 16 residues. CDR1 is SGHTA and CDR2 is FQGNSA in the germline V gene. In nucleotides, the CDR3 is TGTGCCAGCAGCTTCCTCGGACAGGGGGCCACCTACGAGCAGTACTTC. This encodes CASSFLGQGATYEQYF.

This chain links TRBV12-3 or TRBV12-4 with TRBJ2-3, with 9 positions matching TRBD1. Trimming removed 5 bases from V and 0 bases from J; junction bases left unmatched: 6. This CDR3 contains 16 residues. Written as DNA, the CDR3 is TGTGCCAGCAGTCCTTTACAGGGGGCTAGCACAGATACGCAGTATTTT. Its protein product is CASSPLQGASTDTQYF.

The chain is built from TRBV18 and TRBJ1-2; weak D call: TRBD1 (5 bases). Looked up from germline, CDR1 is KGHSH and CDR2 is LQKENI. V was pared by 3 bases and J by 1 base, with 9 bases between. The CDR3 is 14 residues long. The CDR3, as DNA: TGTGCCAGCTCACCGGAGGGGTATAACTATGGCTACACCTTC. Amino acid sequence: CASSPEGYNYGYTF.

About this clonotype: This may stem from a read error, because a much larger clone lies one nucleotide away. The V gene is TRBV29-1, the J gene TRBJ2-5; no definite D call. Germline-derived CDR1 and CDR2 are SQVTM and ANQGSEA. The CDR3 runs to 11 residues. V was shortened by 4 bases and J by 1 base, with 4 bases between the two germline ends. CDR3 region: CSVVPQETQYF. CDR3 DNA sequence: TGCAGCGTTGTTCCCCAAGAGACCCAGTACTTC.